These T cell receptor beta chains were read from a single sample in a study of CD8+ T cells in alopecia areata. This table comes from immunoSEQ multiplex PCR, and its TCRdb copy is limited to in-frame clones, with some not included. Among 150,000 or so clones listed, 55% were seen once. What was sequenced was CD4+ T cells sorted from blood. The source of these receptors is a human donor in good health. Both conserved end residues are part of each CDR3. A D gene is named only where the DNA matches it firmly. The size field is filled for only some rows; it gives once, few, many or a size class.

abundance	v_gene	d_gene	j_gene	CDR3aa	CDR3nt
.	TRBV2	.	TRBJ1-3	CASRGLTISGNTIYF	TGTGCCAGCAGAGGACTGACCATCTCTGGAAACACCATATATTTT
.	TRBV19	.	TRBJ1-5	CASTEGFQPQHF	TGTGCCAGTACTGAGGGGTTTCAGCCCCAGCATTTT
few	TRBV15	TRBD2	TRBJ2-5	CATSRAVAGGPETQYF	TGTGCCACCAGCAGAGCCGTAGCGGGAGGGCCGGAGACCCAGTACTTC
.	TRBV5-4	.	TRBJ1-1	CASSFPGRNTEAFF	TGTGCCAGCAGCTTCCCAGGGAGGAACACTGAAGCTTTCTTT
.	TRBV6-5	.	TRBJ1-2	CASSFGPNRDDGYTF	TGTGCCAGCAGTTTTGGACCTAATCGGGATGATGGCTACACCTTC
few	TRBV5-4	TRBD2	TRBJ2-7	CASSLDGGGSYEQYF	TGTGCCAGCAGCTTGGACGGCGGGGGCTCCTACGAGCAGTACTTC
.	TRBV9	.	TRBJ2-1	CASSVATVDEQFF	TGTGCCAGCAGCGTAGCTACCGTGGATGAGCAGTTCTTC
.	TRBV11-2	.	TRBJ2-5	CASSASKTQYF	TGTGCCAGCAGCGCCTCTAAGACCCAGTACTTC
.	TRBV29-1	.	TRBJ1-1	CSVATGLSSEAFF	TGCAGCGTGGCGACAGGATTAAGCTCTGAAGCTTTCTTT
.	TRBV30	.	TRBJ1-5	CAWSEVQGLRNQPQHF	TGTGCCTGGAGCGAAGTACAGGGCCTTCGGAATCAGCCCCAGCATTTT
few	TRBV11-3	.	TRBJ2-1	CASSLDSGTYNEQFF	TGTGCCAGCAGCTTAGACAGCGGCACCTACAATGAGCAGTTCTTC
few	TRBV28	.	TRBJ2-2	CASSLGIRQDRRRTGELFF	TGTGCCAGCAGTTTGGGGATCCGACAGGACCGCCGACGCACCGGGGAGCTGTTTTTT
.	TRBV7-2	.	TRBJ1-2	CASSLDRAYGYTF	TGTGCCAGCAGCTTAGACAGGGCCTATGGCTACACCTTC
.	TRBV19	TRBD1	TRBJ1-1	CASSLGAGGITEAFF	TGTGCCAGTAGCCTGGGGGCAGGGGGAATCACTGAAGCTTTCTTT
.	TRBV14	TRBD1	TRBJ1-2	CASSRDRGLWYGYTF	TGTGCCAGCAGCCGGGACAGGGGGCTATGGTATGGCTACACCTTC
few	TRBV6-1	.	TRBJ1-5	CASHFYSNQPQHF	TGTGCCAGCCATTTCTATAGCAATCAGCCCCAGCATTTT
.	TRBV9	.	TRBJ2-7	CASSLDGSYEQYF	TGTGCCAGCAGCCTGGACGGGAGCTACGAGCAGTACTTC
.	TRBV6-5	TRBD1	TRBJ2-4	CASSSDRGGKNIQYF	TGTGCCAGCAGTTCAGACAGGGGTGGCAAAAACATTCAGTACTTC
.	TRBV7-9	.	TRBJ2-1	CASSLSGEQFF	TGTGCCAGCAGCTTATCGGGCGAGCAGTTCTTC
few	TRBV27	TRBD1	TRBJ1-2	CASSSGQGGYGYTF	TGTGCCAGCAGTTCCGGACAGGGCGGCTATGGCTACACCTTC
.	TRBV12-5	TRBD2	TRBJ2-7	CASGYASGRPNHYEQYF	TGTGCTAGTGGTTACGCTAGCGGGAGGCCCAATCACTACGAGCAGTACTTC
.	TRBV6-1	.	TRBJ2-3	CASSEGGLTDTQYF	TGTGCCAGCAGTGAAGGGGGACTGACAGATACGCAGTATTTT
few	TRBV10-2	.	TRBJ2-5	CASSENRYGTQYF	TGCGCCAGCAGTGAGAACCGGTATGGGACCCAGTACTTC
few	TRBV19	TRBD2	TRBJ2-3	CASATSGNTDTQYF	TGTGCCAGTGCAACTAGCGGGAACACAGATACGCAGTATTTT
.	TRBV2	TRBD1	TRBJ1-5	CASRRDRAEGQPQHF	TGTGCCAGCAGACGAGACAGGGCTGAGGGGCAGCCCCAGCATTTT
few	TRBV29-1	.	TRBJ1-3	CSVRAKGNTIYF	TGCAGCGTTCGAGCTAAGGGAAACACCATATATTTT
.	TRBV10-2	.	TRBJ1-5	CASSLERYNQPQHF	TGCGCCAGCAGTTTAGAGAGATACAATCAGCCCCAGCATTTT
.	TRBV30	.	TRBJ2-3	CAWSAHSTDTQYF	TGTGCCTGGAGTGCCCATAGCACAGATACGCAGTATTTT
.	TRBV29-1	.	TRBJ1-2	CSVVDGGLYGYTF	TGCAGCGTCGTTGACGGAGGCCTTTATGGCTACACCTTC